The 5 T cell receptor beta chains in this list originate from one sample, sequenced in a study of T cells in women clearing cervical HPV infection. Method: immunoSEQ multiplex PCR; TCRdb's copy keeps in-frame clones and lacks some. This sample's table has 20,000 or so clones. Sequencing was carried out using blood buffy coat. The origin of the receptors is a woman between 18 and 75 years old with a cervical HPV16 infection that either progressed to CIN3+ or cleared (not recorded which).

Turning to this clone: The CDR3 goes on 3 residues after the read ends, and that part is filled in from the germline J gene. V and J are TRBV6-2 or TRBV6-3 and TRBJ1-1; D might be TRBD1 (6 bases). The germline V gene encodes CDR1 MNHEY and CDR2 SVGEGT. The CDR3 loop spans 16 amino acids. The ends were cut back, 6 bases at V and 6 bases at J, with 23 bases in the middle. The CDR3 DNA, read in part, is TGTGCCAGCAGCAACCGAAAGCAAGGGGGTAGTCCTGAA. Translated: CASSNRKQGGSPE. In full, the CDR3 reads CASSNRKQGGSPEAFF.

About this clone: The read gets to within 3 residues of the CDR3 end, and the germline J gene fills in the rest. J is TRBJ2-3 and V is TRBV20-1; D perhaps matches TRBD1 (6 bases). The ends were cut back, 6 bases at V and 1 base at J, with 17 bases in the middle. Germline V lookup: CDR1 DFQATT, CDR2 SNEGSKA (reference sequence). The CDR3 contains 15 residues. The sequenced part of the CDR3 DNA is TGCAGTGCCCCAATCGGACAGCTTGGCACAGATACG. This translates into CSAPIGQLGTDT. The entire CDR3 protein is CSAPIGQLGTDTQYF.

Details on this clone: The CDR3 is cut off 3 residues early in the read; its end comes from the germline J gene. The rearrangement uses TRBV19 and TRBJ1-5; tentatively, D is TRBD1 (6 bases). Trimming removed 5 bases at V and 4 bases at J, with 18 bases between. The CDR3 runs to 16 residues. The germline V gene has CDR1 LNHDA and CDR2 SQIVND (reference sequence). CDR3 amino acids: CASSFRTERGNQPQHF. The covered CDR3 bases are TGTGCCAGTAGTTTCAGGACAGAAAGAGGGAATCAGCCC.

To note about this clone: The observed sequence ends 3 residues before the CDR3 terminus, with the missing tail filled in from the germline J gene. The chain uses TRBV7-6 and TRBJ2-7, with D tentatively TRBD1 (5 bases). Germline V gives CDR1 SGHVS, CDR2 FNYEAQ. With 1 base removed from V and 3 bases from J, the gap between germline ends came to 7 bases. The CDR3 covers 13 residues. The sequenced part of the CDR3 DNA is TGTGCCAGCAGCTTAGGCAGGGTCTACGAG. This sequence encodes CASSLGRVYE. The full CDR3 reads CASSLGRVYEQYF.

Points on this clone: The read ends 3 residues early relative to the CDR3; the germline J gene fills the gap. The chain couples TRBV5-5 to TRBJ1-1, with a tentative D call TRBD1 (5 bases). In germline, CDR1 is SGHKS, CDR2 YYEKEE (reference sequence). This CDR3 contains 15 residues. V was cut by 4 bases and J by 0 bases, with 13 bases left in between. CDR3 in amino acids: CASSPWGGMNTEAFF. The sequenced CDR3 bases are TGTGCCAGCAGCCCATGGGGGGGGATGAACACTGAA.